Shown below are 7 T cell receptor beta chains from a single sample sequenced in a study of cytomegalovirus exposure and HLA in healthy donors. This PCR relied on a set of 60 Vbeta primers and 13 Jbeta primers. Clones were sequenced by immunoSEQ multiplex PCR, and TCRdb holds only the in-frame ones, with some missing. The table records about 180,000 clones, around 80% of them present only once. Sequencing was done on a sample of PBMCs. The source is a man aged 18-30 years in good health and CMV-seronegative.

The chain links TRBV30 to TRBJ2-5; 7 nucleotides line up with TRBD1. CDR1 is GTSNPN, CDR2 SVGIG, per germline (reference sequence). V shed 3 bases, J shed 6 bases, and the junction held 4 bases outside the gene matches. The CDR3 has 12 amino acids. CDR3 loop: CAWRGDRQTQYF. The CDR3 nucleotides read TGTGCCTGGAGAGGGGACAGACAGACCCAGTACTTC.

The rearrangement joins TRBV6-4 to TRBJ2-3; TRBD1 matches 9 bases. V was pared by 5 bases and J by 6 bases, with 15 bases of the junction left unmatched. CDR3 length: 17 amino acids. Germline CDR1 reads MRHNA; CDR2 reads SNTAGT. CDR3 protein: CASSPTGGRSYYDTQYF. The CDR3 nucleotides read TGTGCCAGCAGTCCCACAGGGGGCCGTTCGTATTACGATACGCAGTATTTT.

The CDR3 DNA reads as TGCGCCAGCCGCTACTGTGCAACTAATGAAAAACTGTTTTTT. This gives the protein CASRYCATNEKLFF. This sequence joins TRBV5-1 and TRBJ1-4, with D unresolved. Trimming removed 7 bases at V and 0 bases at J, with 10 bases between. Germline CDR1 and CDR2: SGHRS and YFSETQ. The CDR3 length is 14 residues.

The chain recombines TRBV7-5 with TRBJ2-7; the tabulated D call, TRBD1, remains unverified against the DNA. TRBV7-5 is given as a pseudogene. The CDR3 length is 15 residues. CDR3 region: CARTRCRDRGYEQYF. DNA of the CDR3: TGTGCCCGAACCCGATGCCGGGACAGAGGTTACGAGCAGTACTTC.

This rearrangement joins TRBV30 to TRBJ1-1; 8 positions agree with TRBD1. The CDR3 extends over 12 amino acids. J gave up 1 base and V 8 bases, and 3 bases lay outside the gene matches. Per germline, CDR1 GTSNPN and CDR2 SVGIG (reference sequence). CDR3 DNA sequence: TGTGCCAGTGGACAGGGGAACACTGAAGCTTTCTTT. Protein sequence: CASGQGNTEAFF.

The chain employs TRBV25-1 and TRBJ1-6, with 7 positions matching TRBD1. Germline loops: CDR1 MGHDK, CDR2 SYGVNS. This CDR3 spans 14 amino acids. The junction had 5 bases not matched to a gene; V was cut back by 5 bases and J by 7 bases. The CDR3 protein is CASSNRGRNSPLHF. CDR3 nucleotide sequence: TGTGCCAGCAGTAACAGGGGACGCAATTCACCCCTCCACTTT. The full variable domain, in which reference TRBV25-1 and TRBJ1-6 provide the parts outside the CDR3, is EADIYQTPRYLVIGTGKKITLECSQTMGHDKMYWYQQDPGMELHLIHYSYGVNSTEKGDLSSESTVSRIRTEHFPLTLESARPSHTSQYLCASSNRGRNSPLHFGNGTRLTVT.

The V call is TRBV28, the J call TRBJ1-2; D is perhaps TRBD1 (6 bases). Germline CDR1 is MDHEN and CDR2 is SYDVKM. Between the trimmed V and J ends, which lost 5 bases and 8 bases, there was a span of 15 bases. The CDR3 extends over 13 amino acids. The CDR3 spells CASSLRAGVGYTF. The CDR3 DNA is TGTGCCAGCAGTCTGAGGGCAGGGGTAGGCTACACCTTC.